One and the same sample provided the 20 T cell receptor beta chains below, sequenced in a study of blood T cell repertoires in COVID-19 (dated by TCRdb to 2019 to 2021). The library relied on the immunoSEQ multiplex PCR assay. The source is immuneACCESS, and TCRdb retained only in-frame sequences with V and J called. Part of the clones is not carried over; for the studies checked, unresolved V genes explain less than half of this, and the remainder is unexplained. The sample table shows about 86,000 clones, and approximately 79% are seen once. Together, the top ten hold 11% of the sample. Sequenced: peripheral blood. The receptors originated from a man aged 65 to 79 with acute or convalescent COVID-19.

This clone was detected once. This chain links TRBV19 with TRBJ1-6, with a tentative D call TRBD1 (6 bases). V lost 5 bases and J 4 bases, leaving 18 bases between the germline ends. Germline V gene data show CDR1 as LNHDA and CDR2 as SQIVND (reference sequence). This CDR3 spans 17 amino acids. As DNA, the CDR3 is TGTGCCAGTAGTTCCCAACAGCACAGGGCATATAATTCACCCCTCCACTTT. Amino acid sequence: CASSSQQHRAYNSPLHF.

The chain uses TRBV5-6 and TRBJ1-2, with TRBD1 matching over 7 bases. J was trimmed by 8 bases and V by 3 bases; bases with no gene match: 4. The CDR3 contains 12 residues. Germline V gene sequence: CDR1 SGHDT, CDR2 YYEEEE. The CDR3 loop is CASSSQGLGYTF. The CDR3, as DNA: TGTGCCAGCAGCTCACAGGGGCTCGGCTACACCTTC.

The table lists this clone with a few counts. The chain has TRBV20-1 and TRBJ2-7; 8 nucleotides align to TRBD2. The CDR3 is 11 amino acids. Per germline, CDR1 DFQATT and CDR2 SNEGSKA (reference sequence). The V segment lost 6 bases and the J segment 5 bases; nucleotides outside the gene matches: 3. In nucleotides, the CDR3 is TGCAGTGCGGCGGGGGGACACGAGCAGTACGTC. Amino acid sequence: CSAAGGHEQYV.

This clone was picked up a small number of times. The chain recombines TRBV5-4 with TRBJ2-7; D is unresolved. V was cut by 2 bases and J by 6 bases, with 6 bases left in between. The CDR3 length is 11 residues. The V gene's germline CDR1 is SGHNT and CDR2 YYREEE (reference sequence). The CDR3: CASSFYGEQYF. For the CDR3, the DNA is TGTGCCAGCAGCTTTTACGGCGAGCAGTACTTC.

This chain uses TRBV19 with TRBJ1-1; the D is unclear. Trimming pared 1 base from V and 1 base from J, leaving 10 bases between. Germline loops: CDR1 LNHDA, CDR2 SQIVND (reference sequence). This CDR3 is built from 15 residues. CDR3 amino acids: CASSIGYSSNTEAFF. DNA for the CDR3: TGTGCCAGTAGTATAGGGTACTCCTCGAACACTGAAGCTTTCTTT.

The CDR3: CASSPWGKQLGYGYTF. CDR3 sequence (DNA): TGTGCCAGCTCACCTTGGGGCAAGCAGTTGGGCTATGGCTACACCTTC. The rearrangement uses TRBV18 and TRBJ1-2; perhaps TRBD1 as D (5 bases). This CDR3 is 16 amino acids long. Trimming stripped 3 bases from V and 4 bases from J, with 18 bases between. CDR1 and CDR2 from the germline V gene are KGHSH and LQKENI.

V gene TRBV19 combines with J gene TRBJ1-6; D call uncertain. Germline lookup yields CDR1 LNHDA and CDR2 SQIVND (reference sequence). CDR3 length: 14 residues. Trimming took 6 bases from V and 4 from J, leaving 10 bases between them. The CDR3 region is CASSQTDYNSPLHF. The DNA for the CDR3 is TGTGCCAGTAGCCAGACTGATTATAATTCACCCCTCCACTTT.

V usage is TRBV7-2 and J usage is TRBJ2-1; 8 bases line up with TRBD2. The CDR3 is 14 amino acids. The V gene end was trimmed by 1 base and the J gene end by 10 bases; junction bases not matched to a gene: 6. Germline assignment: CDR1 SGHTA and CDR2 FQGNSA. The CDR3 here is CASSLDGLALEQFF. CDR3 bases: TGTGCCAGCAGCTTAGATGGACTAGCCCTCGAGCAGTTCTTC.

The rearrangement links TRBV4-1 to TRBJ1-2; D may be TRBD1 (6 bases). Trimming left V 4 bases short and J 4 bases short, with 16 bases between. The CDR3 loop spans 15 amino acids. Germline CDR1 is MGHRA and CDR2 is YSYEKL. CDR3 loop: CASSLYADSFYGYTF. In DNA form, the CDR3 reads TGCGCCAGCAGCCTCTACGCGGACAGCTTCTATGGCTACACCTTC.

The chain joins TRBV19 to TRBJ2-3, with D perhaps matching TRBD1 (6 bases). With 4 bases removed from V and 0 bases from J, the gap between germline ends came to 20 bases. This CDR3 is 18 amino acids long. CDR1 is LNHDA, CDR2 SQIVND, per germline (reference sequence). CDR3 amino acids: CASSSVWWGQPSTDTQYF. The CDR3 DNA reads TGTGCCAGTAGTAGTGTTTGGTGGGGGCAACCTAGCACAGATACGCAGTATTTT.

In its sample, this clone was seen a few times. V usage is TRBV24-1 and J usage is TRBJ1-6; 7 nucleotides agree with TRBD1. This CDR3 is built from 13 residues. Trimming removed 4 bases from V and 10 bases from J; junction bases left unmatched: 3. The V gene's germline CDR1 is KGHDR and CDR2 SFDVKD. CDR3 protein: CATSETGASPLHF. In DNA, the CDR3 is TGTGCCACCAGTGAAACAGGGGCCTCACCCCTCCACTTT.

The rearrangement links TRBV19 to TRBJ2-2, with 9 positions matching TRBD1. The germline V gene has CDR1 LNHDA and CDR2 SQIVND (reference sequence). J was trimmed by 5 bases and V by 4 bases; bases with no gene match: 5. The CDR3 runs 15 residues. Written as DNA, the CDR3 is TGTGCCAGTAGTACGACAGGGGGACGGACCGGGGAGCTGTTTTTT. It encodes CASSTTGGRTGELFF.

This clone was seen a single time. The V gene is TRBV7-9, the J gene TRBJ2-1; a possible D gene is TRBD2 (5 bases). The V gene's germline CDR1 is SEHNR and CDR2 FQNEAQ (reference sequence). The length of the CDR3 is 16 residues. The V and J ends lost 4 bases and 0 bases respectively, with 13 bases between them. This CDR3 reads CASSSWSGGSYNEQFF. The CDR3 nucleotides read TGTGCCAGCAGCTCCTGGTCCGGAGGCTCCTACAATGAGCAGTTCTTC. The entire variable domain, with the rest obtained from reference TRBV7-9 and TRBJ2-1, is as follows: DTGVSQNPRHKITKRGQNVTFRCDPISEHNRLYWYRQTLGQGPEFLTYFQNEAQLEKSRLLSDRFSAERPKGSFSTLEIQRTEQGDSAMYLCASSSWSGGSYNEQFFGPGTRLTVL.

V is TRBV11-2 and J is TRBJ1-1; D unclear. Trimming removed 4 bases from V and 2 bases from J, with 8 bases in between. Germline CDR1 is SGHAT and CDR2 is FQNNGV. The length of the CDR3 is 13 residues. CDR3 DNA: TGTGCCAGCAGCTCAACAAGTAACACTGAAGCTTTCTTT. It codes for CASSSTSNTEAFF.

The chain carries TRBV7-3 and TRBJ2-7; D is uncertain. The germline CDR1 and CDR2 sequences are SGHTA and FQGTGA. Trimming pared 0 bases from V and 1 base from J, leaving 4 bases between. CDR3 size: 13 residues. The CDR3 DNA follows: TGTGCCAGCAGCTTAACCCAATCCTACGAGCAGTACTTC. Amino acids: CASSLTQSYEQYF.

The rearrangement links TRBV7-2 to TRBJ2-1; D unclear. Between the trimmed V and J ends, which lost 2 bases and 6 bases, there was a span of 11 bases. The CDR3 consists of 14 residues. Germline V gives CDR1 SGHTA, CDR2 FQGNSA. The CDR3 sequence: CASSLQASSNEQFF. The DNA of the CDR3 is TGTGCCAGCAGCTTACAGGCGTCGTCCAATGAGCAGTTCTTC.

This clone was counted once. J is TRBJ2-1 and V is TRBV7-8; 11 nucleotides line up with TRBD1. CDR1 is SGHVS and CDR2 is FQNEAQ in the germline V gene. The CDR3 runs to 19 residues. The V and J ends lost 5 bases and 5 bases, in that order; junction bases with no gene match: 17. The CDR3 here is CASSPRDRGRASAHNEQFF. DNA for the CDR3: TGTGCCAGCAGCCCGAGGGACAGGGGGAGGGCTAGCGCCCACAATGAGCAGTTCTTC.

This clone came up a few times. This sequence joins TRBV5-6 and TRBJ1-1, with 9 bases aligning to TRBD1. The CDR3 consists of 15 residues. Trimming cost V 1 base and J 7 bases; bases outside gene matches: 8. Germline V lookup: CDR1 SGHDT, CDR2 YYEEEE. The CDR3 protein is CASSLQAGQGIEAFF. In nucleotides, the CDR3 is TGTGCCAGCAGCTTGCAGGCGGGACAGGGCATTGAAGCTTTCTTT. The full variable domain, its missing parts supplied by reference TRBV5-6 and TRBJ1-1, is DAGVTQSPTHLIKTRGQQVTLRCSPKSGHDTVSWYQQALGQGPQFIFQYYEEEERQRGNFPDRFSGHQFPNYSSELNVNALLLGDSALYLCASSLQAGQGIEAFFGQGTRLTVV.

The chain recombines TRBV11-2 with TRBJ2-7; no clear D. The CDR3 extends over 14 amino acids. The V end lost 4 bases, the J end lost 4 bases, and 14 bases lay between the germline ends. Looked up from germline, CDR1 is SGHAT and CDR2 is FQNNGV. The CDR3 spells CASSSLRFRYEQYV. CDR3 coding DNA: TGTGCCAGCAGCTCTCTACGTTTTCGGTACGAGCAGTACGTC.

This chain links TRBV21-1 with TRBJ1-5; the D call in the table, TRBD1, was not verified against the DNA. TRBV21-1 is assigned pseudogene status. The CDR3 contains 15 residues. CDR3 in DNA: TGTGCCAGCAGCAAAGGGGGGCACCCTAATCAGCCCCAGCATTTT. It is translated as CASSKGGHPNQPQHF.